One TCR beta chain is described in this entry. This sample was taken from a study of blood T cell repertoires in COVID-19. Here immunoSEQ multiplex PCR was the method, and the copy in TCRdb shows in-frame clones only, minus some. The sample comprises some 200,000 clones, 70% to 85% of which are singletons, and roughly 8.7% rests with the top ten. The source material was peripheral blood. This sequence was found in a man aged 50 or older with active or convalescent COVID-19.

In DNA, the CDR3 is TGTGCCAGCTCACCACCGAGTCAGGGTGAGACCCAGTACTTC. Protein sequence: CASSPPSQGETQYF. J is TRBJ2-5 and V is TRBV18; D is perhaps TRBD1 (5 bases). Deletions cut 0 bases from V and 5 bases from J, with 10 bases between. The germline gives CDR1 KGHSH, CDR2 LQKENI. The CDR3 totals 14 residues. Full variable domain (missing parts from reference TRBV18 and TRBJ2-5): NAGVMQNPRHLVRRRGQEARLRCSPMKGHSHVYWYRQLPEEGLKFMVYLQKENIIDESGMPKERFSAEFPKEGPSILRIQQVVRGDSAAYFCASSPPSQGETQYFGPGTRLLVL.